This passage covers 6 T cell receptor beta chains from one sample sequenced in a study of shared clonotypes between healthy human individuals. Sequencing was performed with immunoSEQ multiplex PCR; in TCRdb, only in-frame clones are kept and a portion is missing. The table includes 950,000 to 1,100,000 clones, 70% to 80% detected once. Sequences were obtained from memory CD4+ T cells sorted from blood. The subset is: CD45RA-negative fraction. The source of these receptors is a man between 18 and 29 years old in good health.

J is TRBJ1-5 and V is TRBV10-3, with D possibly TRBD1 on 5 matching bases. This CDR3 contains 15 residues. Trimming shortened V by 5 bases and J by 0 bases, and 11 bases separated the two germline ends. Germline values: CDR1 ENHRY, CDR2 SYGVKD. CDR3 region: CAISFGGDSNQPQHF. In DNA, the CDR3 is TGTGCCATCAGTTTCGGGGGGGATAGCAATCAGCCCCAGCATTTT.

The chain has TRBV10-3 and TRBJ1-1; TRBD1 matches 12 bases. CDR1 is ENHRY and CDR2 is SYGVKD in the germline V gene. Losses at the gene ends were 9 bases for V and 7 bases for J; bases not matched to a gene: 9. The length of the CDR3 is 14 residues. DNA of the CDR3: TGTGCCATGGGACCGGGACAGGGGGCGGGTGAAGCTTTCTTT. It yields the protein CAMGPGQGAGEAFF.

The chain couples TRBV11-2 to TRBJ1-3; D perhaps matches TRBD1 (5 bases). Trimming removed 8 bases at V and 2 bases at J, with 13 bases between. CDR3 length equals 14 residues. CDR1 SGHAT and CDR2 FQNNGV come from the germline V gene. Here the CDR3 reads CASAGVAPGNTIYF. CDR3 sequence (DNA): TGTGCCAGCGCGGGGGTAGCCCCTGGAAACACCATATATTTT. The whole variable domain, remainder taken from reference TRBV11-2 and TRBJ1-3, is EAGVAQSPRYKIIEKRQSVAFWCNPISGHATLYWYQQILGQGPKLLIQFQNNGVVDDSQLPKDRFSAERLKGVDSTLKIQPAKLEDSAVYLCASAGVAPGNTIYFGEGSWLTVV.

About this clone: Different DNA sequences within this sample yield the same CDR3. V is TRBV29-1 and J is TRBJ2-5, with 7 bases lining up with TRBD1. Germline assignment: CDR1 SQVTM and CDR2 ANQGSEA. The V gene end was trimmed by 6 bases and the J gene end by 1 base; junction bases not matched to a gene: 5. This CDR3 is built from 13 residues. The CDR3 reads CSVAGTAQETQYF. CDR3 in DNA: TGCAGCGTGGCCGGGACAGCCCAAGAGACCCAGTACTTC.

The CDR3 reads CASSLGGGLKYNEQFF. The CDR3 DNA is TGTGCCAGCAGCTTGGGGGGTGGGCTTAAATACAATGAGCAGTTCTTC. V gene TRBV5-4 combines with J gene TRBJ2-1, with unresolved D. Trimming stripped 0 bases from V and 4 bases from J, with 14 bases between. Per the germline V gene, CDR1 is SGHNT and CDR2 is YYREEE (reference sequence). The CDR3 length is 16 residues. Full variable domain (outside the CDR3, taken from reference TRBV5-4 and TRBJ2-1): ETGVTQSPTHLIKTRGQQVTLRCSSQSGHNTVSWYQQALGQGPQFIFQYYREEENGRGNFPPRFSGLQFPNYSSELNVNALELDDSALYLCASSLGGGLKYNEQFFGPGTRLTVL.

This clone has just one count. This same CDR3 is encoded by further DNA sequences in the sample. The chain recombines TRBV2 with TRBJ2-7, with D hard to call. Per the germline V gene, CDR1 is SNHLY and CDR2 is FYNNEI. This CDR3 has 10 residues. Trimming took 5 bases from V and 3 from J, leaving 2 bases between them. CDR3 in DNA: TGTGCCAGCAGTCTCTACGAGCAGTACTTC. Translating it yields CASSLYEQYF.